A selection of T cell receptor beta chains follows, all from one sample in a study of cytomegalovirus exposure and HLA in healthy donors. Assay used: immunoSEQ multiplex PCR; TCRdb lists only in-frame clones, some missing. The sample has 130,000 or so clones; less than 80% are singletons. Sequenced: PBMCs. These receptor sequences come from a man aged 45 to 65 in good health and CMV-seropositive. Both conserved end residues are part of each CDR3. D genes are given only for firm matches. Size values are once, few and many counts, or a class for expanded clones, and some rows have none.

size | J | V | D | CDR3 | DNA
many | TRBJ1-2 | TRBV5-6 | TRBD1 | CASSPGTGAPYGYTF | TGTGCCAGCAGCCCTGGGACAGGGGCTCCCTATGGCTACACCTTC
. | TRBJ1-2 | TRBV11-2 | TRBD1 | CASSLERTGGDGYTF | TGTGCCAGCAGCTTAGAGAGGACAGGGGGCGATGGCTACACCTTC
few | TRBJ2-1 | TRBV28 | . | CASSPNPGVGDEQFF | TGTGCCAGCAGTCCCAATCCGGGGGTAGGTGATGAGCAGTTCTTC
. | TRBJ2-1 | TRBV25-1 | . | CASSPRFSYNEQFF | TGTGCCAGCAGTCCCAGATTCTCCTACAATGAGCAGTTCTTC
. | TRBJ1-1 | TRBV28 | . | CASSLGGIAFF | TGTGCCAGCAGCCTAGGGGGTATAGCTTTCTTT
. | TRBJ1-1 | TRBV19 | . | CASRGGGRDMNTEAFF | TGTGCCAGTAGGGGCGGGGGCAGAGACATGAACACTGAAGCTTTCTTT
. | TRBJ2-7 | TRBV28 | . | CASSFQGQSEQYF | TGTGCCAGCAGTTTCCAGGGTCAGAGCGAGCAGTACTTC
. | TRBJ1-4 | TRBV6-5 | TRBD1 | CASSSRDRNEKLFF | TGTGCCAGCAGCTCCCGGGACAGGAATGAAAAACTGTTTTTT
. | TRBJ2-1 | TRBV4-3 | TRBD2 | CASSQGLAGERGNEQFF | TGCGCCAGCAGCCAAGGGCTAGCGGGAGAAAGGGGCAATGAGCAGTTCTTC
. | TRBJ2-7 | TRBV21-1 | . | CASSKATGRGGEQYF | TGTGCCAGCAGCAAAGCGACAGGGAGAGGCGGCGAGCAGTACTTC
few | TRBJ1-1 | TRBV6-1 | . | CASSERGVEEAFF | TGTGCCAGCAGTGAAAGGGGTGTTGAGGAAGCTTTCTTT
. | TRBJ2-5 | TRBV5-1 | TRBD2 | CASSRTSGRGETQYF | TGCGCCAGCAGCAGGACTAGCGGGAGAGGAGAGACCCAGTACTTC
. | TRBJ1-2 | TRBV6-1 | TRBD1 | CASRPRQGTNYGYTF | TGTGCCAGCAGGCCCAGACAGGGGACAAACTATGGCTACACCTTC
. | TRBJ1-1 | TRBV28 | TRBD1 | CASSDPQGADTEAFF | TGTGCCAGCAGTGACCCCCAGGGGGCTGACACTGAAGCTTTCTTT
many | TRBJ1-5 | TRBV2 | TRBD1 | CASTVDRVNQPQHF | TGTGCCAGCACTGTGGACAGGGTCAATCAGCCCCAGCATTTT
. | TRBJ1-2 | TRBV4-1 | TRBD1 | CASSQEGTGPPGYTF | TGCGCCAGCAGCCAAGAAGGGACAGGGCCCCCTGGCTACACCTTC
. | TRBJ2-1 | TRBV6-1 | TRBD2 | CASSGTIDNEQFF | TGTGCCAGCAGCGGGACTATTGACAATGAGCAGTTCTTC
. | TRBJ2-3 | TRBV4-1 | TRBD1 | CASSQEMTGGTDTQYF | TGCGCCAGCAGCCAAGAGATGACAGGGGGAACAGATACGCAGTATTTT
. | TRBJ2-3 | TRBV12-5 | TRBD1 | CASGPTGRLTQYF | TGTGCTAGTGGCCCGACAGGGCGGTTAACGCAGTATTTT
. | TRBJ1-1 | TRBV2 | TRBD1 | CASSYYRDRGRAFF | TGTGCCAGCAGTTACTACCGGGACAGGGGACGAGCTTTCTTT
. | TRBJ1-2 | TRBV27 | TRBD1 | CASSLHGSGTGGGGYTF | TGTGCCAGCAGCCTCCACGGTTCCGGGACAGGGGGTGGTGGCTACACCTTC
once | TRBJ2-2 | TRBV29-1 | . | CSVLTLGELFF | TGCAGCGTTCTTACTCTCGGGGAGCTGTTTTTT
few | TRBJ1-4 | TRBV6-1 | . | CATPENEPTNEKLFF | TGTGCCACCCCTGAGAACGAGCCAACTAATGAAAAACTGTTTTTT
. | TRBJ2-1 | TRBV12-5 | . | CASGLTLSGSYNEQFF | TGTGCTAGTGGTCTTACCCTCTCCGGTTCCTACAATGAGCAGTTCTTC
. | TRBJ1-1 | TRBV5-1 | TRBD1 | CASSRFARDRGSPMNTEAFF | TGCGCCAGCAGCCGCTTTGCCCGGGACAGGGGAAGTCCCATGAACACTGAAGCTTTCTTT
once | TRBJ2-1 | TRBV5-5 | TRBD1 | CASSSGARQGATSEQFF | TGTGCCAGCAGCTCCGGCGCAAGACAGGGGGCTACAAGCGAGCAGTTCTTC
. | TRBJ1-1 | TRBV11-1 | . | CASSLGRGTEAFF | TGTGCCAGCAGCTTAGGCAGGGGCACTGAAGCTTTCTTT
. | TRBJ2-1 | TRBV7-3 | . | CASSLGGPGEQFF | TGTGCCAGCAGCTTAGGAGGGCCCGGTGAGCAGTTCTTC
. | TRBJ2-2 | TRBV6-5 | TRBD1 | CASSRDSSNTGELFF | TGTGCCAGCAGTCGGGACAGCTCGAACACCGGGGAGCTGTTTTTT
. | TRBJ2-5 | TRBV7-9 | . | CASSLERVRGETQYF | TGTGCCAGCAGCTTAGAGAGGGTTCGGGGAGAGACCCAGTACTTC
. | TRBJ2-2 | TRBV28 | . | CASSTQGTGELFF | TGTGCCAGCAGTACCCAGGGCACCGGGGAGCTGTTTTTT
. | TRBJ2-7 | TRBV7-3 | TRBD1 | CASSLGRGQNYEQYF | TGTGCCAGCAGCTTGGGTAGGGGACAGAACTACGAGCAGTACTTC
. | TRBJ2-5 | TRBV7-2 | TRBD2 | CASSTSGRGETQYF | TGTGCCAGCAGTACTAGCGGGAGGGGGGAGACCCAGTACTTC
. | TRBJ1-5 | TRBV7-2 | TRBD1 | CASSLGQGFRQPQHF | TGTGCCAGCAGCTTAGGACAGGGCTTCCGTCAGCCCCAGCATTTT
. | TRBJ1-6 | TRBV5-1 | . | CASSGWGKENSPLHF | TGCGCCAGCAGCGGGTGGGGCAAGGAGAATTCACCCCTCCACTTT
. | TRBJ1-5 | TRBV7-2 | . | CASSLAAGGNQPQHF | TGTGCCAGCAGCTTAGCTGCAGGGGGCAATCAGCCCCAGCATTTT
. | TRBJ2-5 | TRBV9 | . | CASSVGLVHRGGQETQYF | TGTGCCAGCAGCGTAGGTTTAGTACACAGGGGGGGCCAAGAGACCCAGTACTTC
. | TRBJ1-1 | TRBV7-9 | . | CSSSLHRGDTEAFF | TGTTCCAGCAGCTTACACCGGGGGGACACTGAAGCTTTCTTT
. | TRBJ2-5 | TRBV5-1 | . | CASSVQGNQETQYF | TGCGCCAGCAGCGTGCAGGGGAACCAAGAGACCCAGTACTTC
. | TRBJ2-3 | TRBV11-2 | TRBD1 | CASSVLSGTGGAYTQYF | TGTGCCAGCAGCGTCTTATCCGGGACAGGGGGCGCGTATACGCAGTATTTT
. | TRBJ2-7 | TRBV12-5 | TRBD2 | CASGPGSGGAPYEQYF | TGTGCTAGTGGTCCCGGAAGCGGGGGGGCCCCCTACGAGCAGTACTTC
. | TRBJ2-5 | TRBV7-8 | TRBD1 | CASSSYRDRQETQYF | TGTGCCAGCAGCTCTTACCGGGACAGGCAAGAGACCCAGTACTTC
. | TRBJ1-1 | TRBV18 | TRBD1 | CASSPGTGVGAFF | TGTGCCAGCTCACCAGGGACAGGGGTAGGAGCTTTCTTT
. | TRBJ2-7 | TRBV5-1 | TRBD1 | CASGRDSYYEQYF | TGCGCCAGCGGCCGGGACAGCTACTACGAGCAGTACTTC